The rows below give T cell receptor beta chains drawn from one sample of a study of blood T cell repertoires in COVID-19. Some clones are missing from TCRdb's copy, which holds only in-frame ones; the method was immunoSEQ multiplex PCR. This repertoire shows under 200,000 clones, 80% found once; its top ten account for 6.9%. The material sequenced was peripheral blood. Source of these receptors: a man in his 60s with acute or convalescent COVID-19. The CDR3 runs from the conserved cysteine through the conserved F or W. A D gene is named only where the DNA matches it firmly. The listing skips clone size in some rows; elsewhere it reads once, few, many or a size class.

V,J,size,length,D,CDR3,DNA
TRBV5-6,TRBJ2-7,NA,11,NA,CASSFYYEQYF,TGTGCCAGCAGCTTCTACTACGAGCAGTACTTC
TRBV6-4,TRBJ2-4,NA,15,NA,CASSPSPGVGNIQYF,TGTGCCAGCAGCCCTAGCCCGGGGGTAGGAAACATTCAGTACTTC
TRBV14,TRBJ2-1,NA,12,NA,CASSQAGFEQFF,TGTGCCAGCAGCCAGGCAGGGTTTGAGCAGTTCTTC
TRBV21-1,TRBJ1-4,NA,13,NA,CARTNRGWEKLFF,TGTGCCAGAACCAACAGGGGATGGGAAAAACTGTTTTTT
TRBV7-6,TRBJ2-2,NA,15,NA,CASSLTTGTTGELFF,TGTGCCAGCAGCTTAACTACAGGGACCACCGGGGAGCTGTTTTTT
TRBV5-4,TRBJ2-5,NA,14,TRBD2,CASSLGGGQETQYF,TGTGCCAGCAGCTTGGGGGGAGGGCAAGAGACCCAGTACTTC
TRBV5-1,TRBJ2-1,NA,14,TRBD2,CASSLSGKSNEQFF,TGCGCCAGCAGTCTTAGCGGGAAGAGCAATGAGCAGTTCTTC
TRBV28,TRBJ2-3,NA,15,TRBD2,CASSLLAGNTDTQYF,TGTGCCAGCAGTTTACTAGCGGGGAACACAGATACGCAGTATTTT
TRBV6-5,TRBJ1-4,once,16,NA,CASSYSTGGAGEKLFF,TGTGCCAGCAGTTACTCGACGGGGGGGGCGGGAGAAAAACTGTTTTTT
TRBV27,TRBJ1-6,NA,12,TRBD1,CASRLTGAPLHF,TGTGCCAGCAGACTGACAGGGGCACCCCTCCACTTT
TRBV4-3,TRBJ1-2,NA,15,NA,CASGRLTGTSYGYTF,TGCGCCAGCGGACGACTTACCGGGACAAGCTATGGCTACACCTTC
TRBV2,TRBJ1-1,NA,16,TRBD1,CASSPGQGWGSTEAFF,TGTGCCAGCAGTCCAGGACAGGGGTGGGGAAGCACTGAAGCTTTCTTT
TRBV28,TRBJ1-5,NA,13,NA,CASEGQRNQPQHF,TGTGCCAGCGAAGGACAAAGAAATCAGCCCCAGCATTTT
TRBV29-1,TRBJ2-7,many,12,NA,CSVAERVSEQYF,TGCAGCGTTGCTGAGAGGGTAAGCGAGCAGTACTTC
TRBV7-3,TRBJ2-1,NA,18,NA,CASSPHERRDRLYNEQFF,TGTGCCAGCAGCCCCCACGAGCGGCGGGACAGACTTTACAATGAGCAGTTCTTC
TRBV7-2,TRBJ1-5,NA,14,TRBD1,CASSPRQGGEPQHF,TGTGCCAGCAGCCCACGGCAGGGGGGAGAGCCCCAGCATTTT
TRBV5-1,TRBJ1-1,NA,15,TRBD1,CASSSTGAMNTEAFF,TGCGCCAGCAGCTCGACAGGGGCGATGAACACTGAAGCTTTCTTT
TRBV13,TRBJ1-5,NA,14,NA,CASSFGQPNQPQHF,TGTGCCAGCAGCTTTGGACAACCAAATCAGCCCCAGCATTTT
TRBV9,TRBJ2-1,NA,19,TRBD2,CASSVTSGGFYSSYNEQFF,TGTGCCAGCAGCGTTACTAGCGGGGGCTTTTACAGCTCCTACAATGAGCAGTTCTTC
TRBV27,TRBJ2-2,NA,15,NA,CASSWGTGRAGELFF,TGTGCCAGCAGCTGGGGAACAGGGCGTGCCGGGGAGCTGTTTTTT
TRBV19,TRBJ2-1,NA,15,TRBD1,CASSMGTGPYNEQFF,TGTGCCAGTAGTATGGGGACAGGGCCCTACAATGAGCAGTTCTTC
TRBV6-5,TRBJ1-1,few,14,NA,CASSGGSMNTEAFF,TGTGCCAGCAGCGGAGGTAGCATGAACACTGAAGCTTTCTTT
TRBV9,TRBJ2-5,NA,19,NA,CASSSNRGRGLAFPKTQYF,TGTGCCAGCAGCTCAAACAGGGGTCGCGGACTAGCCTTTCCTAAGACCCAGTACTTC
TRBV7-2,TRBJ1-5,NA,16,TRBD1,CASSLSSGGVRQPQHF,TGTGCCAGCAGCTTATCCTCAGGGGGTGTTCGGCAGCCCCAGCATTTT
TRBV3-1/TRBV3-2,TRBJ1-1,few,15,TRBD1,CASSLRDSRRSEAFF,TGTGCCAGCAGCCTCCGGGACAGTCGTCGTTCTGAAGCTTTCTTT
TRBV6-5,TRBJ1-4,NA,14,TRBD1,CASRPRQGDEKLFF,TGTGCCAGCAGGCCACGACAGGGGGATGAAAAACTGTTTTTT
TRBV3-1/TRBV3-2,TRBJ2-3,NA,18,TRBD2,CASSKGLAGVSVGDTQYF,TGTGCCAGCAGCAAGGGACTAGCGGGAGTATCGGTGGGTGATACGCAGTATTTT
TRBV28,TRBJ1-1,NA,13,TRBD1,CASSYGGRQGAFF,TGTGCCAGCAGTTATGGGGGCCGACAGGGAGCTTTCTTT
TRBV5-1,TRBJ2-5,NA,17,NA,CASSPPAGQTFQETQYF,TGCGCCAGCAGCCCGCCTGCGGGACAGACCTTTCAAGAGACCCAGTACTTC
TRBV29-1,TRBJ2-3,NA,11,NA,CSTTAADTQYF,TGCAGTACCACGGCGGCAGATACGCAGTATTTT
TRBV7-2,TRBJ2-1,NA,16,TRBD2,CASSLKTAGGYNEQFF,TGTGCCAGCAGCTTAAAAACGGCGGGAGGATACAATGAGCAGTTCTTC
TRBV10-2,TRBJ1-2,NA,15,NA,CASSESFRGGDGYTF,TGCGCCAGCAGTGAGTCTTTCAGGGGTGGGGATGGCTACACCTTC
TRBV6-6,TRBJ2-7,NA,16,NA,CASSYSMMRATYEQYF,TGTGCCAGCAGTTACTCGATGATGAGGGCGACCTACGAGCAGTACTTC
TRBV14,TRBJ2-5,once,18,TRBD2,CASSSRTSGGRNAETQYF,TGTGCCAGCAGCTCCCGGACTAGCGGGGGGCGAAATGCAGAGACCCAGTACTTC
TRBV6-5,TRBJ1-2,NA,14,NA,CASRTTSAGYGYTF,TGTGCCAGCAGAACGACGTCGGCGGGCTATGGCTACACCTTC
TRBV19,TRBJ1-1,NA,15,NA,CASREIRAGAVVLIF,TGTGCCAGTAGGGAAATCCGCGCAGGGGCCGTTGTGTTGATCTTT
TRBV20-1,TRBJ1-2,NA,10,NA,CSAGTGLDTF,TGCAGTGCTGGAACAGGGTTAGACACCTTC
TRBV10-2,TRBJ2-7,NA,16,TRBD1,CASSALGQARGYEQYF,TGCGCCAGCAGTGCCCTGGGACAGGCCCGGGGCTACGAGCAGTACTTC
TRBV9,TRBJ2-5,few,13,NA,CASSVGAKETQYF,TGTGCCAGCAGCGTAGGGGCTAAAGAGACCCAGTACTTC
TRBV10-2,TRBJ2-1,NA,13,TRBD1,CASSVGQDNEQFF,TGCGCCAGCAGTGTGGGACAGGACAATGAGCAGTTCTTC